This T cell receptor (beta chain) was retrieved from a study of cytomegalovirus exposure and HLA in healthy donors. Study observations and caveats: Cytomegalovirus-associated status was assigned to 150 to 200 TCR beta chains. Across donors, most TCRs were seen rarely, yet some public ones were widespread. A subsequent analysis found that TCR clusters from the first cohort also tended to co-occur in the approximately 130 validation repertoires, with about 93% of cluster scores above 0. Specific recognition of CMV antigens was confirmed in vitro for a few chains (all CMV-associated).

This clone appeared once. What it binds is unknown. Clones were sequenced by immunoSEQ multiplex PCR, and TCRdb holds only the in-frame ones, with some missing. The repertoire consists of under 200,000 clones, with just under 90% occurring once and the leading ten covering 10%. The length of the CDR3 is 16 residues. V dropped 6 bases and J dropped 1; count of bases not matched to a gene: 12. CDR1 MDHEN and CDR2 SYDVKM come from the germline V gene. Specimen: PBMCs. The receptor was isolated from a young woman in good health and CMV-seropositive. The V and J genes are TRBV28 and TRBJ2-7; 7 bases are shared with TRBD1. CDR3 sequence (DNA): TGTGCCAGCAGCAATCCGAGACAGGGCTTGTCCTACGAGCAGTACTTC. Amino acid sequence: CASSNPRQGLSYEQYF. Filled out from reference TRBV28 and TRBJ2-7, the complete variable domain reads DVKVTQSSRYLVKRTGEKVFLECVQDMDHENMFWYRQDPGLGLRLIYFSYDVKMKEKGDIPEGYSVSREKKERFSLILESASTNQTSMYLCASSNPRQGLSYEQYFGPGTRLTVT.